This entry describes one T cell receptor beta chain. Its target is unknown. This specimen comes from a study of graft-versus-host responses after intestinal transplantation. Across the whole study: Every transplant recipient was induced with anti-thymocyte globulin, then maintained on tacrolimus and steroids for 2 to 3 years.

Trimming shortened V by 3 bases and J by 1 base, and 9 bases separated the two germline ends. CDR1 and CDR2 from the germline V gene are GTSNPN and SVGIG (reference sequence). There are 13 residues in the CDR3. Data came from immunoSEQ multiplex PCR; TCRdb stores just in-frame clones and leaves some out. The repertoire has approximately 110,000 clones, around nine tenths of them found once; the top ten carry 0.2% to 0.25%. Study outcomes and limitations: Allograft graft-versus-host to host-versus-graft clonal ratios ran high in patients with graft-donor T cell macrochimerism.

The rearrangement joins TRBV30 to TRBJ1-1, with unresolved D. The sequencing here drew on unstimulated CD4+ T cells sorted from spleen or lymph node cells, taken before transplant. The receptor was isolated from a human donor who was the organ donor for an intestinal transplant. The CDR3 DNA sequence: TGTGCCTGGAGAGACGCCACGAACACTGAAGCTTTCTTT. Amino acids: CAWRDATNTEAFF.